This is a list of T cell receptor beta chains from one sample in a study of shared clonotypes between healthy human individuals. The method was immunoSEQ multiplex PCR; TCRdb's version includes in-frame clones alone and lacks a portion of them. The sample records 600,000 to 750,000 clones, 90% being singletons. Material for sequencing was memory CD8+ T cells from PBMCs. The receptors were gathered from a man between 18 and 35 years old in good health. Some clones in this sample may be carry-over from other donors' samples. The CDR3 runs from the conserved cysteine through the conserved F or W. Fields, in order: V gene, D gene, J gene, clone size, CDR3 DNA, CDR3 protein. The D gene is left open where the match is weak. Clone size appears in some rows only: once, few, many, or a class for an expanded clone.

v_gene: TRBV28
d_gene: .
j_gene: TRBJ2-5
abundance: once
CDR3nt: TGTGCCAGCAGTCCACGGGGCGGGGGCAGCAGGGAGACCCAGTACTTC
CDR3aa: CASSPRGGGSRETQYF

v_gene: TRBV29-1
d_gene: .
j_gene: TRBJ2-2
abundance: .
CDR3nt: TGCAGCGTTGGAGTACGTGCAGGGAAGGACACCGGGGAGCTGTTTTTT
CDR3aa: CSVGVRAGKDTGELFF

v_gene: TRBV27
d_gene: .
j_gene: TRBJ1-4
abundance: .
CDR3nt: TGTGCCAGCACCGCAACAGGGATCAATGAAAAACTGTTTTTT
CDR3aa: CASTATGINEKLFF

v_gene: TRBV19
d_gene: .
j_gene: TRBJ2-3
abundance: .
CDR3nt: TGTGCCAGTAGTTCTTGGTCTAGCACAGATACGCAGTATTTT
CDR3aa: CASSSWSSTDTQYF

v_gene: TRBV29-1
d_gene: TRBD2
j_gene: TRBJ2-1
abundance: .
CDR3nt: TGCAGCGTAAGCGGGAGCTCCTACAATGAGCAGTTCTTC
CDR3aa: CSVSGSSYNEQFF

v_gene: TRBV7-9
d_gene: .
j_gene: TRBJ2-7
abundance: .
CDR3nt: TGTGCCAGCAGCTTTGTCGTGCAGGACGAGCAGTACTTC
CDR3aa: CASSFVVQDEQYF

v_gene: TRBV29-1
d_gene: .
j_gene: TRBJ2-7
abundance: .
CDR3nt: TGCAGCGTTTATTACTACGAGCAGTACTTC
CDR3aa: CSVYYYEQYF

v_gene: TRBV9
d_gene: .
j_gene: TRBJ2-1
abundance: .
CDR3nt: TGTGCCAGCAGCACCCCGGGGAGAGCGGGCGGTAGCTCCTACAATGAGCAGTTCTTC
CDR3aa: CASSTPGRAGGSSYNEQFF

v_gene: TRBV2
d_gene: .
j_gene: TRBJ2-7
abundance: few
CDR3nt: TGTGCCAGAAGAGAACAGGGAGGAACCTACGAGCAGTACTTC
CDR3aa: CARREQGGTYEQYF

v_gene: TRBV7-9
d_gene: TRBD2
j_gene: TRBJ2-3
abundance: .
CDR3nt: TGTGCCAGCAGACCACTAGCGGGAGGGCCGGCGCAGTATTTT
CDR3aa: CASRPLAGGPAQYF

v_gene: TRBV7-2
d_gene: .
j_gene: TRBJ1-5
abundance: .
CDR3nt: TGTGCCAGCAGCTTAGCGCGAAGCGGGGGCCAGCCCCAGCATTTT
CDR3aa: CASSLARSGGQPQHF

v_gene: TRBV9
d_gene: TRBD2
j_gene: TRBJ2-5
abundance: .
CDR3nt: TGTGCCAGCAGCGTAGCACTAGCGGGAGGAGAGACCCAGTACTTC
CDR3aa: CASSVALAGGETQYF

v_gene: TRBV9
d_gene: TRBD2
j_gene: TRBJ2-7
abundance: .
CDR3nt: TGTGCCAGCAGCGTAGGTGGCGGGGGCTACGAGCAGTACTTC
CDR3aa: CASSVGGGGYEQYF

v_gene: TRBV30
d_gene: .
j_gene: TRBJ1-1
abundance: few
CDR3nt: TGTGCCTGGAACTATGGGCCCGACGCTGAAGCTTTCTTT
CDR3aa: CAWNYGPDAEAFF

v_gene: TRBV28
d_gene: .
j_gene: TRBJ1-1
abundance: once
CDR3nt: TGTGCCAGCAGTTTCCGGGGTTCCACTGAAGCTTTCTTT
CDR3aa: CASSFRGSTEAFF

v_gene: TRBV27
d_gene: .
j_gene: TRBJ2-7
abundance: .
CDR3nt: TGTGCCAGCTCCCTCGGGGGTACCTACGAGCAGTACTTC
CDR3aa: CASSLGGTYEQYF

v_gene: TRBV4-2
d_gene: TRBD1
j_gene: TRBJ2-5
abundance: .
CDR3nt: TGTGCCAGCAGCCAAGATCGATCAGGGGGCAGGGAGGAGACCCAGTACTTC
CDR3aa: CASSQDRSGGREETQYF

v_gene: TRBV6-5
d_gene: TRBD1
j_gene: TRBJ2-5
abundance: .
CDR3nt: TGTGCCAGCAGTTACTCCAGGGGGATTTACGAGACCCAGTACTTC
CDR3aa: CASSYSRGIYETQYF

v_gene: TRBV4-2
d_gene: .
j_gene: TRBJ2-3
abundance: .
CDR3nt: TGTGCCAGCAGCCCCCACCCTGGGCAAACGGAGAGCACAGATACGCAGTATTTT
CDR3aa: CASSPHPGQTESTDTQYF

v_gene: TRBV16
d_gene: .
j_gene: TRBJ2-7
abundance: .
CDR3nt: TGTGCCAGCAGCCAACCGTACAGGGCCCTTTACGAGCAGTACTTC
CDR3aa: CASSQPYRALYEQYF

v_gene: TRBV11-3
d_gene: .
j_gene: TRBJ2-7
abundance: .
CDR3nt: TGTGCCAGCAGCCCAGGCCAGATGATGGGGGGCAGCGGGATTGGCTACGAGCAGTACTTC
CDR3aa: CASSPGQMMGGSGIGYEQYF

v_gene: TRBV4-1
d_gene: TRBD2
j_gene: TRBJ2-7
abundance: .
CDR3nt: TGCGCCAGCATTGAGAGACGAGAGGTAGGCCCTAGCGGTCCCACCTACGAGCAGTACTTC
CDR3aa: CASIERREVGPSGPTYEQYF

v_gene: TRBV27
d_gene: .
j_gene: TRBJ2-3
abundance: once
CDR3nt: TGTGCCAGCAGTTACAGTCCCTTCCTCGATACGCAGTATTTT
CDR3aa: CASSYSPFLDTQYF

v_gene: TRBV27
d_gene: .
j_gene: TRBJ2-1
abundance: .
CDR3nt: TGTGCCAGCAGTTTAGGGGGGAATGAGCAGTTCTTC
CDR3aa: CASSLGGNEQFF

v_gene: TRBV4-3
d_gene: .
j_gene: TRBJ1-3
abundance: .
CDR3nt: TGCGCCAGCAGCCAAGATGTCGAGGGAAACACCATATATTTT
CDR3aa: CASSQDVEGNTIYF

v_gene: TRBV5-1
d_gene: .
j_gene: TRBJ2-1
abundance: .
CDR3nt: TGCGCCAGCAGCTCCCGTTGGTACAATGAGCAGTTCTTC
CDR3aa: CASSSRWYNEQFF

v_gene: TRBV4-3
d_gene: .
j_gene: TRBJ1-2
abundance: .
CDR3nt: TGCGCCAGCAGCTCCCCCTCTTCTGGACGTGGCTACACCTTC
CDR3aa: CASSSPSSGRGYTF

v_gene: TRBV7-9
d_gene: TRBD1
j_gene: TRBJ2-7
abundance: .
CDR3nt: TGTGCCAGCAGCGGGGACAGGGTTGGTTACGAGCAGTACTTC
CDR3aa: CASSGDRVGYEQYF

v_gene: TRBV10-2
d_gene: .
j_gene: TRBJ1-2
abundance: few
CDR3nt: TGCGCCAGCAGGTTCCCCGGGGTGGGGGACTATGGCTACACCTTC
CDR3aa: CASRFPGVGDYGYTF

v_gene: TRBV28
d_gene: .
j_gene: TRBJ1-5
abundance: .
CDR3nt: TGTGCCAGCAATAACGGTAATCAGCCCCAGCATTTT
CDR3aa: CASNNGNQPQHF

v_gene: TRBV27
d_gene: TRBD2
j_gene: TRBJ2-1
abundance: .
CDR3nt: TGTGCCAGCAGTTTAATGGCGGGAGGGAATGAGCAGTTCTTC
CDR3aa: CASSLMAGGNEQFF

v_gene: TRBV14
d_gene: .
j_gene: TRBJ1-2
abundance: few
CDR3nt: TGTGCCAGCAGCCAAGATTTTACAGGCACCTATGGCTACACCTTC
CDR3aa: CASSQDFTGTYGYTF